This T cell receptor (beta chain) is from a study of cytomegalovirus exposure and HLA in healthy donors. In regard to this clone: Its antigen is as yet unknown.

The germline CDR1 and CDR2 sequences are SGHRS and YFSETQ. This CDR3 contains 14 residues. The trim removed 4 bases at V and 6 bases at J, leaving 2 bases unmatched. The PCR was carried out with 60 Vbeta primers and 13 Jbeta primers. TCRdb's table, derived via immunoSEQ multiplex PCR, lists solely in-frame clones and lacks some. The table lists over 100,000 clones, 77% of them singletons. Study-wide results and caveats: Listed as cytomegalovirus-associated were over 150 TCR beta chains. Under in vitro conditions, three CMV-associated chains were confirmed as specific for CMV antigens. Other equally common chains were less clonally expanded than HLA-associated TCR beta chains, a later analysis showed. According to an earlier analysis, most TCR beta V segments yielded productive rearrangements about 87% or about 30% of the time.

This clonotype originated in a male donor in good health and CMV-seropositive. Sample: PBMCs. The V and J genes are TRBV5-1 and TRBJ2-1, with TRBD2 matching 12 bases. CDR3 in amino acids: CASSGGLAGNEQFF. For the CDR3, the DNA is TGCGCCAGCAGCGGGGGACTAGCGGGCAATGAGCAGTTCTTC.